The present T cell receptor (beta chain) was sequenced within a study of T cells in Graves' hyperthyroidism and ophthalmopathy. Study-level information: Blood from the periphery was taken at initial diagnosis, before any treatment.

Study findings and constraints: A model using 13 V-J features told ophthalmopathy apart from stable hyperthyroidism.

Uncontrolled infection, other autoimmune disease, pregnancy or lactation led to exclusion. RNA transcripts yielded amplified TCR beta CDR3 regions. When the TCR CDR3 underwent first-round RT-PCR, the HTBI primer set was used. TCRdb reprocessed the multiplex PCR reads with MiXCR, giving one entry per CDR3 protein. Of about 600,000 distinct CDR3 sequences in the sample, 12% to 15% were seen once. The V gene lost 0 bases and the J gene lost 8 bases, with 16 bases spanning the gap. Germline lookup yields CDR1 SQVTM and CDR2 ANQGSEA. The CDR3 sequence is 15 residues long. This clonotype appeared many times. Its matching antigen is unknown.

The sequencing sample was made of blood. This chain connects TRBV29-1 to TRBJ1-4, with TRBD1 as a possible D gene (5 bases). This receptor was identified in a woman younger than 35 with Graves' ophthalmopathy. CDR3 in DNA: TGCAGCGTTGAAGATAGGGCAGGGAGTAGGGAAAAACTGTTTTTT. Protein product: CSVEDRAGSREKLFF.